The 25 T cell receptor beta chains reported below all come from one sample, sequenced in a study of control samples from healthy donors and cancer patients. The method was immunoSEQ multiplex PCR; TCRdb's version includes in-frame clones alone and lacks a portion of them. Of tens of thousands of clones listed, about 92% were seen once; the top ten hold roughly 1.5%. Source material: blood. The receptors stem from a woman aged 25 to 39 in good health.

This sequence joins TRBV28 and TRBJ1-2; a weak D match, TRBD1 (6 bases). CDR1 is MDHEN and CDR2 is SYDVKM in the germline V gene. Trimming removed 6 bases from V and 3 bases from J, with 8 bases in between. The CDR3 extends over 12 amino acids. The CDR3 DNA is TGTGCCAGCAGCGGACAGCACTATGGCTACACCTTC. Protein sequence: CASSGQHYGYTF.

As DNA, the CDR3 is TGTGCCAGCAGTTCCACAACGGGACAGGCGTACGAGCAGTACTTC. Translating it yields CASSSTTGQAYEQYF. V is TRBV28 and J is TRBJ2-7; 8 bases match TRBD1. There are 15 residues in the CDR3. Germline CDR1 and CDR2: MDHEN and SYDVKM. Trimming took 4 bases from V and 4 from J; bases not matched to a gene: 9.

The chain joins TRBV11-3 to TRBJ2-7; the D gene is possibly TRBD2 (6 bases). Between the trimmed V and J ends, which lost 6 bases and 2 bases, there was a span of 20 bases. The CDR3 has 16 residues. Germline V gives CDR1 SGHNT, CDR2 YENEEA. CDR3 DNA: TGTGCCAGCAGAAACACAATAGCGGTTATTACCTACGAGCAGTACTTC. This encodes CASRNTIAVITYEQYF.

This chain joins TRBV10-3 and TRBJ1-4, with D possibly matching TRBD1 (5 bases). CDR1 ENHRY and CDR2 SYGVKD come from the germline V gene. The CDR3 extends over 13 amino acids. Trimming left V 2 bases short and J 4 bases short, with 5 bases between. CDR3 in DNA: TGTGCCATCAGTGAGGGGGGTAATGAAAAACTGTTTTTT. Translation: CAISEGGNEKLFF.

The chain has TRBV5-6 and TRBJ1-2, with unresolved D. CDR3 length: 13 amino acids. The V and J ends lost 1 base and 0 bases respectively, with 4 bases between them. CDR1 and CDR2 from the germline V gene are SGHDT and YYEEEE. The CDR3 coding sequence is TGTGCCAGCAGCTTGTCGGCTAACTATGGCTACACCTTC. This sequence encodes CASSLSANYGYTF.

This chain joins TRBV6-2 or TRBV6-3 and TRBJ1-4, with D hard to call. Per the germline V gene, CDR1 is MNHEY and CDR2 is SVGEGT. The CDR3 is 13 residues long. V was shortened by 0 bases and J by 14 bases, with 13 bases between the two germline ends. The DNA of the CDR3 is TGTGCCAGCAGTTACTCGAATATCCGTAAGCTGTTTTTT. Residues: CASSYSNIRKLFF.

J is TRBJ1-6 and V is TRBV4-2, with 10 nucleotides matching TRBD1. After removal of 2 bases from V and 9 bases from J, the junction contained 7 bases not matched to a gene. Per the germline V gene, CDR1 is LGHNA and CDR2 is YNFKEQ. The CDR3 runs 16 residues. CDR3 sequence reads: CASSQNRGTGVSPLHF. The CDR3, as DNA: TGTGCCAGCAGCCAAAATAGGGGGACAGGGGTTTCACCCCTCCACTTT.

CDR3 sequence reads: CSAERTGGTGELFF. The DNA of the CDR3 is TGCAGCGCTGAGAGGACAGGGGGAACCGGGGAGCTGTTTTTT. J is TRBJ2-2 and V is TRBV29-1; 10 positions agree with TRBD1. V shed 7 bases and J 5 bases; nucleotides not matched to a gene: 7. Germline CDR1 is SQVTM and CDR2 is ANQGSEA. CDR3 length: 14 amino acids.

The chain recombines TRBV4-1 with TRBJ1-1; a possible D gene is TRBD1 (6 bases). Germline V gene data show CDR1 as MGHRA and CDR2 as YSYEKL. Trimming left V 1 base short and J 9 bases short, with 15 bases between. The length of the CDR3 is 14 residues. The CDR3 bases are TGCGCCAGCAGCCAAGTTGGCAGGGGACCACAAGCTTTCTTT. Amino acid sequence: CASSQVGRGPQAFF.

The rearrangement links TRBV2 to TRBJ2-2; no reliable D call. The CDR3 has 14 residues. Trimming took off 5 bases at V and 4 bases at J, with 11 bases between the two ends. Germline V lookup: CDR1 SNHLY, CDR2 FYNNEI. Written as DNA, the CDR3 is TGTGCCAGCAGTCTGTTAGCAATCACCGGGGAGCTGTTTTTT. This sequence encodes CASSLLAITGELFF.

The CDR3 region is CASSEGGLGQPQHF. Here the CDR3 DNA reads TGCGCCAGCAGTGAGGGAGGGCTTGGGCAGCCCCAGCATTTT. The gene calls are TRBV10-1 and TRBJ1-5, with D hard to call. This CDR3 region has 14 residues. Germline V gene sequence: CDR1 WNHNN, CDR2 SYGVQD (reference sequence). The V end was cut by 2 bases, the J end by 7 bases, with 12 bases between.

The rearrangement uses TRBV19 and TRBJ1-2; D is ambiguous. Trimming took off 7 bases at V and 4 bases at J, with 16 bases between the two ends. Per the germline V gene, CDR1 is LNHDA and CDR2 is SQIVND (reference sequence). The CDR3 has 14 residues. CDR3 loop: CASTNPAELYGYTF. The CDR3 nucleotides are TGTGCCAGTACCAACCCCGCAGAACTCTATGGCTACACCTTC. The full variable domain, with the rest looked up from reference TRBV19 and TRBJ1-2, is DGGITQSPKYLFRKEGQNVTLSCEQNLNHDAMYWYRQDPGQGLRLIYYSQIVNDFQKGDIAEGYSVSREKKESFPLTVTSAQKNPTAFYLCASTNPAELYGYTFGSGTRLTVV.

V usage is TRBV10-2 and J usage is TRBJ2-1; no reliable D call. The CDR3 is made up of 11 amino acids. Deletions cut 2 bases from V and 8 bases from J, with 4 bases between. The V gene's germline CDR1 is WSHSY and CDR2 SAAADI. The CDR3 nucleotides are TGCGCCAGCAGTGAGCGTGATGAGCAGTTCTTC. Translated: CASSERDEQFF.

J is TRBJ1-5 and V is TRBV5-1; 8 bases fit TRBD1. Germline values: CDR1 SGHRS, CDR2 YFSETQ. CDR3 length: 13 amino acids. V shed 1 base and J 6 bases; nucleotides not matched to a gene: 0. The CDR3 bases are TGCGCCAGCAGCTTGACAGGGGGTCAGCCCCAGCATTTT. It encodes CASSLTGGQPQHF.

The gene calls are TRBV5-1 and TRBJ2-3; 10 nucleotides align to TRBD2. The CDR3 covers 16 residues. The germline V gene has CDR1 SGHRS and CDR2 YFSETQ. V was pared by 0 bases and J by 1 base, with 2 bases of the junction left unmatched. CDR3 nucleotide sequence: TGCGCCAGCAGCTTGGCAGCGGGAGGGCGCACAGATACGCAGTATTTT. Translating it yields CASSLAAGGRTDTQYF.

This clone was detected only once. V gene TRBV11-3 combines with J gene TRBJ1-1; D uncertain. The CDR3 spans 14 residues. The germline gives CDR1 SGHNT, CDR2 YENEEA. Trimming cost V 5 bases and J 1 base, with 11 bases left between them. The CDR3 spells CASSPISKNTEAFF. In nucleotides, the CDR3 is TGTGCCAGCAGCCCCATCTCTAAGAACACTGAAGCTTTCTTT.

The rearrangement joins TRBV5-6 to TRBJ2-2, with TRBD1 matching 8 bases. CDR3 length: 15 residues. CDR1 SGHDT and CDR2 YYEEEE come from the germline V gene. J gave up 5 bases and V 2 bases, and 5 bases lay outside the gene matches. The CDR3 sequence is CASSFLTGGTGELFF. As DNA, the CDR3 is TGTGCCAGCAGCTTTTTAACAGGGGGTACCGGGGAGCTGTTTTTT.

The chain carries TRBV11-3 and TRBJ2-1; perhaps TRBD1 as D (5 bases). V dropped 5 bases and J dropped 3 bases, with 8 bases sitting between them. Germline CDR1 SGHNT, CDR2 YENEEA. CDR3 size: 13 residues. CDR3 amino acids: CASSLTVYNEQFF. In DNA, the CDR3 is TGTGCCAGCAGCCTGACAGTCTACAATGAGCAGTTCTTC.

CDR3 sequence (DNA): TGTGCCAGCAGTTTACCGGGGGGTCAGCCCCAGCATTTT. Its protein is CASSLPGGQPQHF. The chain links TRBV28 to TRBJ1-5; possible D gene TRBD1, 5 bases. This CDR3 spans 13 amino acids. V was pared by 2 bases and J by 6 bases, with 8 bases between. CDR1 MDHEN and CDR2 SYDVKM come from the germline V gene. The variable domain in full, completed from reference TRBV28 and TRBJ1-5, reads DVKVTQSSRYLVKRTGEKVFLECVQDMDHENMFWYRQDPGLGLRLIYFSYDVKMKEKGDIPEGYSVSREKKERFSLILESASTNQTSMYLCASSLPGGQPQHFGDGTRLSIL.

The chain employs TRBV28 and TRBJ1-2; no definite D call. Per the germline V gene, CDR1 is MDHEN and CDR2 is SYDVKM. The CDR3 contains 12 residues. Deletions cut 4 bases from V and 5 bases from J, with 8 bases between. CDR3 loop: CASSSTQYGYTF. As DNA, the CDR3 is TGTGCCAGCAGTTCCACTCAATATGGCTACACCTTC.

J is TRBJ2-5 and V is TRBV23-1; 12 bases are shared with TRBD1. TRBV23-1 is known as an ORF, though its function is uncertain. J gave up 1 base and V 0 bases, and 9 bases lay outside the gene matches. The CDR3 totals 19 residues. The CDR3 sequence: CASSQSLSGQGARQETQYF. CDR3 coding DNA: TGCGCCAGCAGTCAATCTCTATCGGGACAGGGGGCGCGCCAAGAGACCCAGTACTTC.

The chain links TRBV5-1 to TRBJ1-3; no clear D gene. The germline gives CDR1 SGHRS, CDR2 YFSETQ. There are 17 residues in the CDR3. V was clipped by 2 bases and J by 0 bases, with 15 bases between them. For the CDR3, the DNA is TGCGCCAGCAGCTTAAATTCTGGGAGTATCTCTGGAAACACCATATATTTT. Protein product: CASSLNSGSISGNTIYF.

The count of this clone is one. The chain carries TRBV5-8 and TRBJ2-5; tentative D call: TRBD1 (5 bases). The CDR3 consists of 15 residues. The V gene's germline CDR1 is SGHTS and CDR2 YDEGEE. V lost 0 bases, J lost 1 base, and 10 bases lay in between. The CDR3, as DNA: TGTGCCAGCAGCTTGGGTACGCAGGGCCAAGAGACCCAGTACTTC. It encodes CASSLGTQGQETQYF.

CDR3 DNA: TGTGCCACCCAGGGACACCCCAACAATGAGCAGTTCTTC. Protein product: CATQGHPNNEQFF. V gene TRBV19 combines with J gene TRBJ2-1; D perhaps matches TRBD1 (6 bases). Per germline, CDR1 LNHDA and CDR2 SQIVND (reference sequence). V lost 10 bases and J lost 5, with 15 bases in between. The CDR3 runs 13 residues.

The V call is TRBV25-1, the J call TRBJ1-2; no firm D call. V was cut by 3 bases and J by 1 base, with 6 bases left in between. This CDR3 is 13 amino acids long. Germline V gene lookup returns CDR1 MGHDK and CDR2 SYGVNS. CDR3 nucleotides: TGTGCCAGCAGTGAGGATATTAACTATGGCTACACCTTC. Residues: CASSEDINYGYTF.